This is a list of T cell receptor beta chains from one sample in a study of OX40 agonist ivuxolimab in advanced cancers. Sequencing was performed with immunoSEQ multiplex PCR; in TCRdb, only in-frame clones are kept and a portion is missing. This table holds about 30,000 clones, more than 70% found once. The sample consisted of CD4+ or CD8+ T cells sorted from blood, taken in a trial of the OX40 agonist ivuxolimab. These receptors all come from an adult with an advanced solid tumor such as melanoma, head and neck, liver or kidney cancer. Each CDR3 is given with its conserved first and last residue. The order of the fields is J gene, V gene, clone size, D gene, CDR3 DNA, CDR3 protein. D genes are given only for firm matches. The size of a clone is reported for some rows only, either as once, few or many, or as a class for expanded clones.

TRBJ2-1,TRBV14,NA,TRBD2,TGTGCCAGCAGAGGGCGGGAGGGAAACAATGAGCAGTTCTTC,CASRGREGNNEQFF
TRBJ2-2,TRBV13,NA,NA,TGTGCCAGTACGAAGGGGGAGGGCCTCTACACCGGGGAGCTGTTTTTT,CASTKGEGLYTGELFF
TRBJ2-1,TRBV5-1,NA,NA,TGCGCCAGCAGTCTGGCCGAACCTACCTACAATGAGCAGTTCTTC,CASSLAEPTYNEQFF
TRBJ2-5,TRBV4-1,NA,NA,TGCGCCAGCAGCCAAAAGACCCCTTTCGTTAGGCAAGAGACCCAGTACTTC,CASSQKTPFVRQETQYF
TRBJ2-7,TRBV9,once,TRBD1,TGTGCCAGCAGCGCATCTGCCGGGACAGGGGGCTGGAGCTCCTACGAGCAGTACTTC,CASSASAGTGGWSSYEQYF
TRBJ2-7,TRBV7-3,NA,TRBD2,TGTGCCAGCAGCGCGGGACTACACGAGCAGTACTTC,CASSAGLHEQYF
TRBJ2-5,TRBV5-1,NA,NA,TGCGCCAGCAGCTCAAACAGGGAAATGGACCAAGAGACCCAGTACTTC,CASSSNREMDQETQYF
TRBJ2-3,TRBV7-9,NA,NA,TGTGCCAGCAGCTGGGAGAGTACAGATACGCAGTATTTT,CASSWESTDTQYF
TRBJ2-7,TRBV6-8,NA,TRBD1,TGTGCCAGCAGTTACTCCGGGACAGGGGGCTACGAGCAGTACTTC,CASSYSGTGGYEQYF
TRBJ1-2,TRBV4-3,NA,NA,TGCGCCAGCAGCCAAGGTTACAGGGAGGTAGATGGCTACACCTTC,CASSQGYREVDGYTF
TRBJ1-5,TRBV23-1,NA,TRBD1,TGCGCCAGCAGTCAATCATCCGGGACAGGCATTACAAGCAATCAGCCCCAGCATTTT,CASSQSSGTGITSNQPQHF
TRBJ2-3,TRBV6-4,NA,NA,TGTGCCAGCAGTAAAGTTAGCGGTTCCACAGATACGCAGTATTTT,CASSKVSGSTDTQYF
TRBJ2-3,TRBV28,NA,NA,TGTGCCAGCAGTTTAACGACCCCTGTATCAGATACGCAGTATTTT,CASSLTTPVSDTQYF
TRBJ1-1,TRBV6-1,NA,NA,TGTGCCAGCAGTGCCGGACCCTGGAACACTGAAGCTTTCTTT,CASSAGPWNTEAFF
TRBJ2-7,TRBV15,once,TRBD1,TGTGCCACCAGCAGAGATAGAGGGGGCAACTACGAGCAGTACTTC,CATSRDRGGNYEQYF
TRBJ2-2,TRBV6-5,few,NA,TGTGCCAGCAGCCCTGGGTACACCGGGGAGCTGTTTTTT,CASSPGYTGELFF
TRBJ1-1,TRBV11-1,medium-sized,NA,TGTGCCAGCAGCTTGGGACGGCTGAACACTGAAGCTTTCTTT,CASSLGRLNTEAFF
TRBJ2-1,TRBV7-6,NA,NA,TGTGCCAGCAGCTTAGTTCTGGGGGGCGCGGGATCTCGCAATGAGCAGTTCTTC,CASSLVLGGAGSRNEQFF
TRBJ2-3,TRBV10-3,once,TRBD2,TGTGCCATCAGTGGCCGGACTAGCGGGGGGGCGGGAACAGATACGCAGTATTTT,CAISGRTSGGAGTDTQYF
TRBJ2-2,TRBV19,NA,NA,TGTGCCAGTAGTATAGATCGCGGCACCGGGGAGCTGTTTTTT,CASSIDRGTGELFF
TRBJ1-1,TRBV15,NA,TRBD1,TGTGCCACCAGCATAAAGACAGGGGGCACTGAAGCTTTCTTT,CATSIKTGGTEAFF
TRBJ1-6,TRBV9,NA,TRBD1,TGTGCCAGCAGCGGGGGACAGGGCGGTTCACCCCTCCACTTT,CASSGGQGGSPLHF
TRBJ2-2,TRBV7-6,NA,TRBD2,TGTGCCAGCAGGGGTCTCGAGCGGGAAGAGACCGGGGAGCTGTTTTTT,CASRGLEREETGELFF
TRBJ2-7,TRBV29-1,once,TRBD1,TGCAGCGTTGAAAGGAAAAGGGGACAGGGGGTCTACGAGCAGTACTTC,CSVERKRGQGVYEQYF
TRBJ2-1,TRBV7-9,NA,TRBD2,TGTGCCACTCAAGCGGGAGGGTCGGGCAATGAGCAGTTCTTC,CATQAGGSGNEQFF
TRBJ1-1,TRBV2,NA,NA,TGTGCCAGCAATGGCGGGATGAACACTGAAGCTTTCTTT,CASNGGMNTEAFF
TRBJ2-7,TRBV19,NA,NA,TGTGCCAGTAGTATGGGTCCCTACGTGCAGTACTTC,CASSMGPYVQYF
TRBJ2-1,TRBV11-1,NA,NA,TGTGCCAGCAGCCTACCGACTACCCTGAGGGATGAGCAGTTCTTC,CASSLPTTLRDEQFF
TRBJ1-6,TRBV4-3,NA,NA,TGCGCCAGCAGCCAACGGGGTCTCTATAATTCACCCCTCCACTTT,CASSQRGLYNSPLHF
TRBJ2-3,TRBV23-1,NA,NA,TGCGCCAGCAGTCAATATTTAGCGTCAGATACGCAGTATTTT,CASSQYLASDTQYF
TRBJ2-3,TRBV28,NA,TRBD2,TGTGCCAGCAGTTTATGGAGCGGGAGGGGGGTGAGCACAGATACGCAGTATTTT,CASSLWSGRGVSTDTQYF